A selection of T cell receptor beta chains follows, all from one sample in a study of blood T cell repertoires in COVID-19. The protocol was immunoSEQ multiplex PCR, while the TCRdb copy is restricted to in-frame clones and leaves out a portion. The sample yields about 170,000 clones, about 88% seen once. What was sequenced was PBMCs or T cells enriched from blood (not recorded which). All receptors come from a woman aged 18-29 years who had recovered from COVID-19. The CDR3 runs from the conserved cysteine through the conserved F or W. Fields, in order: D gene, clone size, V gene, J gene, CDR3 protein, CDR3 DNA. The D gene is left open where the match is weak. Size values are once, few and many counts, or a class for expanded clones, and some rows have none.

D gene: TRBD2
clone size: .
V gene: TRBV6-4
J gene: TRBJ2-1
CDR3 protein: CASGAGTSGSHEQFF
CDR3 DNA: TGTGCCAGCGGGGCCGGGACTAGCGGGAGCCATGAGCAGTTCTTC

D gene: TRBD1
clone size: .
V gene: TRBV18
J gene: TRBJ1-1
CDR3 protein: CASSPTGANTEAFF
CDR3 DNA: TGTGCCAGCTCACCGACAGGGGCCAACACTGAAGCTTTCTTT

D gene: .
clone size: once
V gene: TRBV18
J gene: TRBJ2-1
CDR3 protein: CASSPPEGDYYNEQFF
CDR3 DNA: TGTGCCAGCTCACCACCGGAGGGGGACTACTACAATGAGCAGTTCTTC

D gene: .
clone size: .
V gene: TRBV12-3/TRBV12-4
J gene: TRBJ1-1
CDR3 protein: CASRDSYGFEAFF
CDR3 DNA: TGTGCCAGCAGGGACTCTTACGGGTTCGAAGCTTTCTTT

D gene: TRBD2
clone size: .
V gene: TRBV30
J gene: TRBJ2-7
CDR3 protein: CAWSASGYEQYF
CDR3 DNA: TGTGCCTGGAGTGCTAGCGGCTACGAGCAGTACTTC

D gene: .
clone size: .
V gene: TRBV21-1
J gene: TRBJ2-7
CDR3 protein: CASSLWTSLIPYEQYF
CDR3 DNA: TGTGCCAGCAGCCTGTGGACTAGCCTTATCCCTTACGAGCAGTACTTC

D gene: .
clone size: .
V gene: TRBV6-5
J gene: TRBJ2-7
CDR3 protein: CASSQKTGHYEQYF
CDR3 DNA: TGTGCCAGCAGTCAAAAGACAGGACACTACGAGCAGTACTTC

D gene: TRBD2
clone size: .
V gene: TRBV30
J gene: TRBJ2-3
CDR3 protein: CAWKSGGHTDTQYF
CDR3 DNA: TGTGCCTGGAAATCGGGAGGGCACACAGATACGCAGTATTTT

D gene: TRBD1
clone size: .
V gene: TRBV6-5
J gene: TRBJ1-1
CDR3 protein: CASSYSRTGGEAFF
CDR3 DNA: TGTGCCAGCAGTTACTCCCGGACAGGGGGAGAAGCTTTCTTT

D gene: TRBD2
clone size: .
V gene: TRBV4-1
J gene: TRBJ2-3
CDR3 protein: CASSGLAGLASTDTQYF
CDR3 DNA: TGCGCCAGCAGTGGACTAGCGGGATTAGCTAGCACAGATACGCAGTATTTT

D gene: .
clone size: few
V gene: TRBV19
J gene: TRBJ1-5
CDR3 protein: CASSIDAGSNQPQHF
CDR3 DNA: TGTGCCAGTAGTATAGATGCGGGTAGCAATCAGCCCCAGCATTTT

D gene: .
clone size: .
V gene: TRBV25-1
J gene: TRBJ2-2
CDR3 protein: CASRSGTDTGELFF
CDR3 DNA: TGTGCCAGCAGATCAGGAACCGACACCGGGGAGCTGTTTTTT

D gene: TRBD2
clone size: .
V gene: TRBV5-4
J gene: TRBJ2-3
CDR3 protein: CASSLGIVSGRPDTQYF
CDR3 DNA: TGTGCCAGCAGCTTGGGCATAGTCAGCGGGAGGCCAGATACGCAGTATTTT

D gene: .
clone size: .
V gene: TRBV27
J gene: TRBJ1-1
CDR3 protein: CASSRGGPTEAFF
CDR3 DNA: TGTGCCAGCAGTCGTGGAGGGCCCACTGAAGCTTTCTTT